The 18 T cell receptor beta chains in this list originate from one sample, sequenced in a study of blood T cell repertoires in COVID-19 (dated by TCRdb to 2018 to 2021). Libraries were made using the immunoSEQ multiplex PCR assay. TCRdb took over this immuneACCESS table, retaining in-frame rearrangements with V and J assigned. Such tables are incomplete; in checked studies, under half of the missing clones stem from an unresolved V gene, and the remainder is unexplained. The sample contains more than 350,000 clones, roughly 84% of them found a single time. Less than 1.5% of the sample is held by the ten biggest clonotypes. Sequenced input: PBMCs or T cells enriched from blood (not recorded which). All receptors come from a woman younger than 30 who had been exposed to COVID-19.

V gene TRBV5-1 combines with J gene TRBJ2-1, with 10 bases lining up with TRBD2. Trimming at V came to 2 bases and at J to 0 bases, leaving 8 bases not matched to a gene. This CDR3 spans 18 amino acids. CDR1 SGHRS and CDR2 YFSETQ come from the germline V gene. The CDR3 spells CASSLRLAGQSSYNEQFF. CDR3 DNA sequence: TGCGCCAGCAGCTTAAGACTAGCGGGCCAAAGCTCCTACAATGAGCAGTTCTTC.

In this sample, this clone turned up once. The chain employs TRBV28 and TRBJ2-1; D is unclear. The CDR3 sequence is 12 residues long. In germline, CDR1 is MDHEN, CDR2 SYDVKM. Trimming removed 3 bases at V and 7 bases at J, with 7 bases between. This CDR3 reads CASSFDLNEQFF. DNA for the CDR3: TGTGCCAGCAGTTTTGACTTAAATGAGCAGTTCTTC.

The CDR3 spells CASSSDRPYSNQPQHF. As DNA, the CDR3 is TGTGCCAGCAGCTCGGACAGACCCTATAGCAATCAGCCCCAGCATTTT. This chain uses TRBV7-9 with TRBJ1-5, with D maybe TRBD1 (6 bases). The length of the CDR3 is 16 residues. Germline V gene data show CDR1 as SEHNR and CDR2 as FQNEAQ (reference sequence). V dropped 4 bases and J dropped 0 bases, with 13 bases sitting between them.

The chain combines TRBV30 with TRBJ2-3, with 13 bases matching TRBD2. Unmatched junction bases numbered 11, after V lost 7 bases and J lost 1 base. The V gene's germline CDR1 is GTSNPN and CDR2 SVGIG (reference sequence). This CDR3 region has 17 residues. CDR3 region: CAFKDGGLAGGTDTQYF. In nucleotides, the CDR3 is TGTGCCTTCAAGGACGGTGGACTAGCGGGGGGCACAGATACGCAGTATTTT.

This clone was seen only a few times. The chain recombines TRBV28 with TRBJ1-1; no firm D call. The CDR3 is made up of 14 amino acids. Trimming left V 6 bases short and J 4 bases short, with 15 bases between. CDR1 and CDR2 from the germline V gene are MDHEN and SYDVKM. This chain's CDR3 is CASSRRETITEAFF. The DNA of the CDR3 is TGTGCCAGCAGCCGTCGGGAGACTATCACTGAAGCTTTCTTT.

The J gene is TRBJ2-3, the V gene TRBV6-5; D perhaps matches TRBD2 (5 bases). CDR1 MNHEY and CDR2 SVGAGI come from the germline V gene. V lost 4 bases and J 3 bases, leaving 11 bases between the germline ends. The CDR3 loop spans 14 amino acids. The CDR3 DNA reads TGTGCCAGCAGTTTACGATGGAGGACAGATACGCAGTATTTT. It yields the protein CASSLRWRTDTQYF.

The count of this clone is one. The rearrangement joins TRBV5-1 to TRBJ1-6; 7 positions agree with TRBD1. V dropped 3 bases and J dropped 3; count of bases not matched to a gene: 3. There are 15 residues in the CDR3. CDR1 SGHRS and CDR2 YFSETQ come from the germline V gene. CDR3: CASSYRQGYNSPLHF. CDR3 nucleotide sequence: TGCGCCAGCAGCTACCGACAGGGCTATAATTCACCCCTCCACTTT.

The chain uses TRBV20-1 and TRBJ2-3; 9 bases are a match to TRBD2. The J segment lost 5 bases and the V segment lost 3 bases, leaving 9 bases of the junction unmatched. The CDR3 is made up of 15 amino acids. From germline, CDR1 is DFQATT and CDR2 SNEGSKA (reference sequence). CDR3 coding DNA: TGCAGTGCTAGTGGCAGGCGGGGGGGAATAGATACGCAGTATTTT. Protein sequence: CSASGRRGGIDTQYF.

As regards this clone: Other DNA sequences from this sample encode an identical CDR3 as well. The chain recombines TRBV28 with TRBJ2-5, with D unresolved. This CDR3 is built from 12 residues. Between the trimmed V and J ends, which lost 1 base and 4 bases, there was a span of 4 bases. CDR1 and CDR2 (germline): MDHEN, SYDVKM. The CDR3 here is CASSLFRETQYF. In nucleotides, the CDR3 is TGTGCCAGCAGTTTATTTCGAGAGACCCAGTACTTC.

The genes are TRBV4-2 and TRBJ2-3, with D possibly TRBD2 on 6 matching bases. V lost 0 bases and J 4 bases, leaving 11 bases between the germline ends. CDR1 and CDR2 (germline): LGHNA, YNFKEQ. The CDR3 runs 15 residues. The CDR3 DNA sequence: TGTGCCAGCAGCCAAGATGATAGGGAGGCAGATACGCAGTATTTT. Its translation: CASSQDDREADTQYF.

This clone was counted a single time. J is TRBJ1-6 and V is TRBV5-1; 7 positions agree with TRBD1. The V gene end was trimmed by 3 bases and the J gene end by 10 bases; junction bases not matched to a gene: 10. Germline-derived CDR1 and CDR2 are SGHRS and YFSETQ. The CDR3 loop spans 15 amino acids. The CDR3 DNA is TGCGCCAGCAGCTCCGCCCGGGACAGACTCTCACCCCTCCACTTT. This gives the protein CASSSARDRLSPLHF.

The J gene is TRBJ2-2, the V gene TRBV5-1; D possibly corresponds to TRBD1 (5 bases). This CDR3 region has 16 residues. The V gene lost 1 base and the J gene lost 4 bases, with 14 bases spanning the gap. Germline loops: CDR1 SGHRS, CDR2 YFSETQ. The DNA for the CDR3 is TGCGCCAGCAGCTTGCAGGGTCCTCGGCGCACCGGGGAGCTGTTTTTT. Translation gives CASSLQGPRRTGELFF. The whole variable domain, filled in from reference TRBV5-1 and TRBJ2-2, reads KAGVTQTPRYLIKTRGQQVTLSCSPISGHRSVSWYQQTPGQGLQFLFEYFSETQRNKGNFPGRFSGRQFSNSRSEMNVSTLELGDSALYLCASSLQGPRRTGELFFGEGSRLTVL.

J is TRBJ1-2 and V is TRBV2, with unresolved D. V dropped 2 bases and J dropped 4 bases, with 14 bases sitting between them. CDR3 length: 15 amino acids. Germline lookup yields CDR1 SNHLY and CDR2 FYNNEI. As DNA, the CDR3 is TGTGCCAGCAGTGAAACTGGGCAGACCTCCTATGGCTACACCTTC. This sequence encodes CASSETGQTSYGYTF.

The V and J genes are TRBV11-3 and TRBJ2-1; 9 positions match TRBD2. Germline V lookup: CDR1 SGHNT, CDR2 YENEEA. This CDR3 contains 15 residues. The J segment lost 6 bases and the V segment lost 0 bases, leaving 3 bases of the junction unmatched. The CDR3 loop is CASSLDAGLANEQFF. The CDR3 DNA reads as TGTGCCAGCAGCTTAGACGCGGGACTAGCCAATGAGCAGTTCTTC.

Comments on this clone: The sample has other DNA sequences that encode this CDR3 too. This chain uses TRBV10-1 with TRBJ2-7; TRBD2 matches at 7 bases. CDR1 and CDR2 from the germline V gene are WNHNN and SYGVQD (reference sequence). J lost 2 bases, V lost 2 bases, and 0 bases had no gene match. CDR3 length equals 13 residues. CDR3 region: CASSEGLAYEQYF. The DNA for the CDR3 is TGCGCCAGCAGTGAGGGACTAGCCTACGAGCAGTACTTC.

The CDR3 reads CASSSGLGADTQYF. In DNA form, the CDR3 reads TGTGCCAGCAGCTCGGGACTAGGGGCCGATACGCAGTATTTT. The rearrangement links TRBV11-3 to TRBJ2-3; 8 bases map to TRBD2. Germline V lookup: CDR1 SGHNT, CDR2 YENEEA. The CDR3 sequence is 14 residues long. Trimming removed 4 bases from V and 6 bases from J; junction bases left unmatched: 6.

V and J are TRBV19 and TRBJ1-2, with D maybe TRBD1 (6 bases). Trimming took off 8 bases at V and 0 bases at J, with 16 bases between the two ends. Germline CDR1 reads LNHDA; CDR2 reads SQIVND (reference sequence). CDR3 length: 15 amino acids. CDR3 DNA: TGTGCCAGTGCCGAAGATCACAGGGCTAACTATGGCTACACCTTC. As protein: CASAEDHRANYGYTF.

In DNA form, the CDR3 reads TGTGCCAGCAGCTTGTTTGACAGCGAAAATTCACCCCTCCACTTT. Its protein product is CASSLFDSENSPLHF. The chain combines TRBV5-5 with TRBJ1-6, with D tentatively TRBD1 (5 bases). The CDR3 has 15 amino acids. V was shortened by 1 base and J by 7 bases, with 12 bases between the two germline ends. The germline V gene has CDR1 SGHKS and CDR2 YYEKEE (reference sequence).